This T cell receptor beta chain was identified in a study of blood T cell repertoires in COVID-19. Overall study: Italy, Spain and the United States were the sources of the convalescent and acute COVID-19 samples. Sources were T cells, B-cell-depleted T cells, or PBMCs; the material itself was cDNA or gDNA.

Seattle participants joined during active infection and were tracked over time. Study processing details: For nucleated cells, counts were estimated from reference gene primer amplification. Using immunoSEQ multiplex PCR, the repertoire was profiled, and TCRdb retains in-frame clones only, with some absent. V and J calls and clone size follow that table, whereas D and trimming were derived from the DNA. The data contain around 400,000 clones, approximately 89% of them singletons. This CDR3 is 15 amino acids long. V was clipped by 3 bases and J by 2 bases; unmatched bases: 3. Germline CDR1 is SGHAT and CDR2 is FQNNGV.

The gene calls are TRBV11-2 and TRBJ1-1; 10 nucleotides match TRBD1. Sequencing was done on a sample of peripheral blood. This receptor was obtained from a woman between 55 and 75 years old with COVID-19, enrolled during active disease. The CDR3 protein is CASSFDRGRNTEAFF. CDR3 DNA sequence: TGTGCCAGCAGCTTCGACAGGGGGCGAAACACTGAAGCTTTCTTT.